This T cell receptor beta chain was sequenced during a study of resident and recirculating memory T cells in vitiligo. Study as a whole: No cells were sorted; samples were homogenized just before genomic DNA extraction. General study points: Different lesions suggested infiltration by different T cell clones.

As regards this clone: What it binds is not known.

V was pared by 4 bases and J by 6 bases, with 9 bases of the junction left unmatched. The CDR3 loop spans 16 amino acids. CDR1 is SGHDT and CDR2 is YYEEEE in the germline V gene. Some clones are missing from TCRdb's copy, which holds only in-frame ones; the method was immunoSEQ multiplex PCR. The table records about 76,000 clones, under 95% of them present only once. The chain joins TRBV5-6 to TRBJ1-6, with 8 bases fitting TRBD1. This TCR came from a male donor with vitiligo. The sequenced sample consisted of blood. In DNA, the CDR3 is TGTGCCAGCAGCCTAATTCAGGGGGCTGGTAATTCACCCCTCCACTTT. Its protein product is CASSLIQGAGNSPLHF.